The source of this T cell receptor (beta chain) is a study of control samples from healthy donors and cancer patients. The V segment lost 6 bases and the J segment 9 bases; nucleotides outside the gene matches: 8. This CDR3 has 15 residues. Germline CDR1 reads SGHKS; CDR2 reads YYEKEE (reference sequence). This table comes from immunoSEQ multiplex PCR, and its TCRdb copy is limited to in-frame clones, with some not included. The sample lists about 130,000 clones, around 90% occurring once. This TCR was sampled from a young man in good health. Sample: blood. The rearrangement uses TRBV5-5 and TRBJ2-1; 14 bases are a match to TRBD2. The CDR3 DNA is TGTGCCAGCAAAATGGGACTAGCGGGAGTAGGTGAGCAGTTCTTC. It codes for CASKMGLAGVGEQFF.